Listed here are 22 T cell receptor beta chains from one sample, sequenced in a study of human T cells and chemical hapten exposure (dated by TCRdb to about 2021). In light of the paper, this sample's time point label describes: pre-sensitization, week 0. The treatment or condition label for this specimen denotes: therapeutic diphenylcyclopropenone sensitization with weekly scalp DPC. Receptors were amplified or captured by RACE. For sequencing, a NextSeq 500 was employed. The raw public data were reprocessed by TCRdb itself: fastp quality trimming at Q25, MiXCR clonotype calling, in-frame beta chains only. Rows are unified per CDR3 protein, each entry keeping the most common DNA and genes. Present in this sample are under 200,000 distinct CDR3 sequences, nearly 30% of which were seen just once. Just under 3% of the sample comes from the top ten. The material was whole blood, obtained in connection with sensitization to the hapten diphenylcyclopropenone (DPC). These receptors all stem from a woman aged 25 to 39 with alopecia areata. Some clones in this sample may be carry-over from other donors' samples.

CDR3 bases: TGTGCCATCAGTGACAGGAGCGGGGGGAACACCGGGGAGCTGTTTTTT. It codes for CAISDRSGGNTGELFF. The chain links TRBV10-3 to TRBJ2-2, with TRBD2 matching over 8 bases. V lost 3 bases and J lost 1; bases outside the gene matches: 4. Per the germline V gene, CDR1 is ENHRY and CDR2 is SYGVKD. This CDR3 is built from 16 residues.

V and J are TRBV4-1 and TRBJ2-1; 7 bases line up with TRBD2. The CDR3 runs to 15 residues. Losses at the gene ends were 4 bases for V and 5 bases for J; bases not matched to a gene: 8. The germline CDR1 and CDR2 sequences are MGHRA and YSYEKL. DNA for the CDR3: TGCGCCAGCAGCCCCCGGAGACTAGCTAACAATGAGCAGTTCTTC. Protein sequence: CASSPRRLANNEQFF.

This clonotype has just a few counts. This rearrangement joins TRBV7-2 to TRBJ1-4, with a possible D match to TRBD1 (5 bases). The CDR3 is made up of 17 amino acids. CDR1 is SGHTA and CDR2 is FQGNSA in the germline V gene. V lost 2 bases and J 3 bases, leaving 16 bases between the germline ends. In DNA form, the CDR3 reads TGTGCCAGCAGCTTAAGGGGTGCGCGGGGGGCTAATGAAAAACTGTTTTTT. As protein: CASSLRGARGANEKLFF.

This clonotype came up many times. The chain employs TRBV20-1 and TRBJ1-5; TRBD1 agrees at 8 bases. The V gene's germline CDR1 is DFQATT and CDR2 SNEGSKA (reference sequence). Germline trimming cut 5 bases from V and 0 bases from J; bases unmatched to any gene: 15. This CDR3 is 18 amino acids long. The CDR3 sequence is CSALPGQVPSYSNQPQHF. The CDR3 DNA reads as TGCAGTGCTCTTCCGGGACAGGTCCCTTCCTATAGCAATCAGCCCCAGCATTTT.

This clonotype was counted ten times or more. The rearrangement joins TRBV29-1 to TRBJ1-4; TRBD1 is a possible D gene (6 bases). Trimming stripped 6 bases from V and 3 bases from J, with 11 bases between. The CDR3 is made up of 13 amino acids. In germline, CDR1 is SQVTM, CDR2 ANQGSEA. Written as DNA, the CDR3 is TGCAGCGTGAGCAGGGGATCTAATGAAAAACTGTTTTTT. It encodes CSVSRGSNEKLFF.

This sequence joins TRBV6-2 or TRBV6-3 and TRBJ1-5, with D tentatively TRBD1 (5 bases). V was pared by 1 base and J by 6 bases, with 10 bases between. This CDR3 spans 14 amino acids. The germline V gene encodes CDR1 MNHEY and CDR2 SVGEGT. The CDR3, as DNA: TGTGCCAGCAGTTACTTTCCCGACAGTCAGCCCCAGCATTTT. Translation: CASSYFPDSQPQHF.

The rearrangement uses TRBV29-1 and TRBJ1-2; D is undetermined. Trimming took 4 bases from V and 4 from J, leaving 13 bases between them. Germline lookup yields CDR1 SQVTM and CDR2 ANQGSEA. The CDR3 has 13 residues. CDR3 nucleotide sequence: TGCAGCGTTGTGATGGAAGTGGGCTATGGCTACACCTTC. This translates into CSVVMEVGYGYTF.

This clonotype has only a few counts. The J gene is TRBJ1-4, the V gene TRBV7-8; perhaps TRBD1 as D (6 bases). Trimming pared 5 bases from V and 8 bases from J, leaving 15 bases between. Germline CDR1 is SGHVS and CDR2 is FQNEAQ. There are 14 residues in the CDR3. The CDR3 region is CASSPGGREEKLFF. As DNA, the CDR3 is TGTGCCAGCAGCCCGGGGGGCAGGGAGGAAAAACTGTTTTTT.

A remark on this clonotype: Sequence at one end of the junction differs from germline and may be a read error. The chain has TRBV25-1 and TRBJ2-7; 9 positions match TRBD2. The CDR3 contains 13 residues. The V gene's germline CDR1 is MGHDK and CDR2 SYGVNS. CDR3 sequence (DNA): TGTGCCAGCAGAGGCGGGAGGGCCTATGAGCAGTACTTC. Protein: CASRGGRAYEQYF.

This chain uses TRBV4-3 with TRBJ2-7; D gene unclear. The V end was cut by 1 base, the J end by 4 bases, with 20 bases between. Germline V gene lookup returns CDR1 LGHNA and CDR2 YSLEER. The CDR3 spans 17 residues. CDR3 loop: CASSQAMARNLPYEQYF. The CDR3 bases are TGCGCCAGCAGCCAAGCGATGGCGCGAAACCTGCCATACGAGCAGTACTTC.

This clonotype was detected only a few times. The chain uses TRBV29-1 and TRBJ1-4; 7 positions agree with TRBD1. Trimming cost V 7 bases and J 4 bases; bases outside gene matches: 3. There are 12 residues in the CDR3. Germline assignment: CDR1 SQVTM and CDR2 ANQGSEA. Here the CDR3 DNA reads TGCAGCGGGGGACAGCTTAATGAAAAACTGTTTTTT. Its translation is CSGGQLNEKLFF.

The rearrangement joins TRBV27 to TRBJ1-5; D ambiguous. CDR3 length: 13 residues. Trimming removed 0 bases from V and 4 bases from J, with 4 bases in between. Germline CDR1 reads MNHEY; CDR2 reads SMNVEV (reference sequence). In DNA, the CDR3 is TGTGCCAGCAGTTTATCGGCGAATCAGCCCCAGCATTTT. It encodes CASSLSANQPQHF.

This clonotype was observed a few times. The gene calls are TRBV11-2 and TRBJ2-1; 7 bases are a match to TRBD1. V lost 5 bases, J lost 8 bases, and 15 bases stayed unmatched. The CDR3 runs 16 residues. CDR1 and CDR2 from the germline V gene are SGHAT and FQNNGV. The CDR3 coding sequence is TGTGCCAGCAGCCCCACCCGGACAGGTCTACAAGATGAGCAGTTCTTC. This codes for CASSPTRTGLQDEQFF.

On this clonotype itself: Mismatch with germline at one junction end may stem from a read error. V gene TRBV7-8 combines with J gene TRBJ1-6; D is possibly TRBD1 (5 bases). CDR1 SGHVS and CDR2 FQNEAQ come from the germline V gene. CDR3 length: 16 amino acids. The CDR3, as DNA: TGTGCCAGCAGCCCGACAGCGAGCTCCTATAATTCACCCCTCCATTTT. Protein sequence: CASSPTASSYNSPLHF.

A few counts support this clonotype. The rearrangement links TRBV9 to TRBJ1-6; no definite D call. Germline loops: CDR1 SGDLS, CDR2 YYNGEE. Between the trimmed V and J ends, which lost 0 bases and 0 bases, there was a span of 7 bases. This CDR3 is 16 amino acids long. The CDR3, as DNA: TGTGCCAGCAGCGTAGACCCAAGCTCCTATAATTCACCCCTCCACTTT. This translates into CASSVDPSSYNSPLHF.

This clonotype was recorded many times. This CDR3 is CASSRTISNTGELFF. The DNA of the CDR3 is TGTGCCAGCAGTCGGACTATTTCGAACACCGGGGAGCTGTTTTTT. The chain carries TRBV6-6 and TRBJ2-2; D might be TRBD2 (6 bases). Germline CDR1 is MNHNY and CDR2 is SVGAGI (reference sequence). Trimming shortened V by 5 bases and J by 0 bases, and 10 bases separated the two germline ends. The CDR3 length is 15 residues.

The chain combines TRBV4-3 with TRBJ1-6, with D unclear. Deletions cut 1 base from V and 7 bases from J, with 5 bases between. There are 13 residues in the CDR3. CDR1 is LGHNA and CDR2 is YSLEER in the germline V gene. The CDR3 bases are TGCGCCAGCAGCCAAGGACTCAATTCACCCCTCCACTTT. This codes for CASSQGLNSPLHF.

This clonotype has only a few counts. The CDR3 sequence: CASSWGQPNQPQHF. The CDR3 DNA reads TGCGCCAGCAGCTGGGGACAGCCGAATCAGCCCCAGCATTTT. This chain connects TRBV5-1 to TRBJ1-5; 7 positions agree with TRBD1. The V gene's germline CDR1 is SGHRS and CDR2 YFSETQ. This CDR3 contains 14 residues. V gave up 3 bases and J gave up 4 bases; unmatched junction bases: 4.

The rearrangement joins TRBV10-3 to TRBJ2-1, with a possible D match to TRBD2 (5 bases). Between the trimmed V and J ends, which lost 8 bases and 1 base, there was a span of 9 bases. Germline CDR1 is ENHRY and CDR2 is SYGVKD. The CDR3 consists of 13 residues. The CDR3 is CAILRESYNEQFF. The CDR3 DNA sequence: TGTGCCATCCTGAGGGAGTCCTACAATGAGCAGTTCTTC.

This clonotype was seen more than once but under ten times. The chain couples TRBV28 to TRBJ1-1; D gene unclear. The V end lost 6 bases, the J end lost 5 bases, and 19 bases lay between the germline ends. This CDR3 region has 15 residues. Germline CDR1 MDHEN, CDR2 SYDVKM. The chain's CDR3 is CASSPLGFVGTEAFF. The CDR3 DNA is TGTGCCAGCAGCCCTTTAGGTTTTGTTGGGACTGAAGCTTTCTTT.

In this sample, this clonotype turned up a few times. V gene TRBV5-6 combines with J gene TRBJ1-6; a weak D match, TRBD1 (6 bases). This CDR3 is built from 15 residues. Trimming shortened V by 2 bases and J by 7 bases, and 13 bases separated the two germline ends. Germline CDR1 reads SGHDT; CDR2 reads YYEEEE. The chain's CDR3 is CASSFRGSWNSPLHF. As DNA, the CDR3 is TGTGCCAGCAGCTTTAGGGGGTCTTGGAATTCACCCCTCCACTTT. The full variable domain, in which reference TRBV5-6 and TRBJ1-6 provide the parts outside the CDR3, is DAGVTQSPTHLIKTRGQQVTLRCSPKSGHDTVSWYQQALGQGPQFIFQYYEEEERQRGNFPDRFSGHQFPNYSSELNVNALLLGDSALYLCASSFRGSWNSPLHFGNGTRLTVT.

The genes are TRBV27 and TRBJ2-3; the match to TRBD1 covers 7 bases. The germline V gene encodes CDR1 MNHEY and CDR2 SMNVEV (reference sequence). The ends lost 4 bases at V and 4 bases at J; junction bases unmatched: 8. The CDR3 length is 15 residues. CDR3 residues: CASSSPDRDPDTQYF. CDR3 sequence (DNA): TGTGCCAGCAGTTCCCCCGACAGGGACCCAGATACGCAGTATTTT.